The T cell receptor (beta chain) described here comes from a study of cytomegalovirus exposure and HLA in healthy donors. Study outcomes and limitations: Reportedly, fewer N-insertions than the approximately 690-donor mean appeared in an Asian-associated ancestry cluster in a later analysis. A later analysis revealed that TCR association rates differed between HLA loci, peaking at DRB1 and bottoming out at HLA-C.

Researchers ran the PCR with 60 Vbeta and 13 Jbeta primers. TCRdb's copy holds only in-frame clones and misses some; the assay was immunoSEQ multiplex PCR. The data contain more than 130,000 clones, 70% to 85% of them seen just once; the ten biggest clones take up 4% to 5%. Donors had nominal health at sampling but likely had unrecorded immune exposures. As to this clone: Its antigen is still unknown.

The sequence derives from a man aged 40-49 years in good health and CMV-seropositive. Sequenced input: PBMCs.

CDR3 amino acids: CASSFSWSIDTEAFF. The CDR3 DNA reads TGTGCCAGCAGCTTCTCCTGGAGTATTGACACTGAAGCTTTCTTT. The chain joins TRBV11-2 to TRBJ1-1; D call uncertain. V dropped 3 bases and J dropped 3 bases, with 14 bases sitting between them. Germline assignment: CDR1 SGHAT and CDR2 FQNNGV. This CDR3 has 15 amino acids.